These T cell receptor beta chains were read from a single sample in a study of CD8 T cells in Susac syndrome. TCRdb re-derived calls from the immunoSEQ multiplex PCR reads in MiXCR, one entry per CDR3 protein. The sample lists hundreds of thousands of distinct CDR3 sequences, about 93% occurring once. Sequenced sample: CD4+ T cells from PBMCs. The receptors originated from a human donor with multiple sclerosis. Both conserved end residues are part of each CDR3. The order of the fields is clone size, J gene, V gene, D gene, CDR3 DNA, CDR3 protein. The D gene is left open where the match is weak. Clone size is given for some rows only: seen once, a few or many times, or a class if the clone is expanded.

size: once
J: TRBJ1-5
V: TRBV19
D: -
DNA: TGTGCCAGTAGTCTCGGGTCACGGAATCAGCCCCAGCATTTT
CDR3: CASSLGSRNQPQHF

size: -
J: TRBJ1-4
V: TRBV2
D: -
DNA: TGTGCCAGCACCCCGAGACCAACTAATGAAAAACTGTTTTTT
CDR3: CASTPRPTNEKLFF

size: -
J: TRBJ2-2
V: TRBV5-1
D: -
DNA: TGCGCCAGCAGCTTGGCCTGGGGCACCGGGGAGCTGTTTTTT
CDR3: CASSLAWGTGELFF

size: -
J: TRBJ2-5
V: TRBV3-1
D: TRBD2
DNA: TGTGCCAGCAGCCAGACTAGCGTCTTAGGGGAGACCCAGTACTTC
CDR3: CASSQTSVLGETQYF

size: -
J: TRBJ1-2
V: TRBV29-1
D: -
DNA: TGCAGCGTCAACGAGCGGGGTTATGGCTACACCTTC
CDR3: CSVNERGYGYTF

size: -
J: TRBJ1-1
V: TRBV23-1
D: TRBD1
DNA: TGCGCCAGCAGTCAATCGGGGCAGGGGGCTATGAACACTGAAGCTTTCTTT
CDR3: CASSQSGQGAMNTEAFF

size: -
J: TRBJ2-2
V: TRBV1
D: -
DNA: TGCACCAGCAGCCAACGGACTAGCGGGAGGTGTACGAACACCGGGGAGCTGTTTTTT
CDR3: CTSSQRTSGRCTNTGELFF

size: -
J: TRBJ1-1
V: TRBV5-1
D: -
DNA: TGCGCCAGCAGCCGTACTATGAACACTGAAGCTTTCTTT
CDR3: CASSRTMNTEAFF

size: -
J: TRBJ2-3
V: TRBV10-3
D: -
DNA: TGTGCCATCAGTGAAGGGGATACGCAGTATTTT
CDR3: CAISEGDTQYF

size: -
J: TRBJ2-4
V: TRBV12-3/TRBV12-4
D: -
DNA: TGTGCCAGCAGTTTGGGGCTCCCGAATAGGGAGGACATTCAGTACTTC
CDR3: CASSLGLPNREDIQYF

size: -
J: TRBJ1-1
V: TRBV29-1
D: TRBD1
DNA: TGCAGCGTTGCTACAGGGGGCAACACTGAAGCTTTCTTT
CDR3: CSVATGGNTEAFF

size: -
J: TRBJ2-7
V: TRBV7-6
D: -
DNA: TGTGCCAGCAGCTCCGAAGGGACGGCAGCCTACGAGCAGTACTTC
CDR3: CASSSEGTAAYEQYF

size: once
J: TRBJ1-1
V: TRBV15
D: -
DNA: TGTGCCACCAGCAGCGACCTGAACACTGAAGCTTTCTTT
CDR3: CATSSDLNTEAFF

size: -
J: TRBJ2-3
V: TRBV18
D: -
DNA: TGTGCCAGCTCACCGCGACGTGAGGATACGCAGTATTTT
CDR3: CASSPRREDTQYF

size: once
J: TRBJ2-6
V: TRBV24-1
D: TRBD1
DNA: TGTGCCACCAGTCCACACAGGGGTGGGGCCAACGTCCTGACTTTC
CDR3: CATSPHRGGANVLTF

size: -
J: TRBJ2-5
V: TRBV6-1
D: -
DNA: TGTGCCAGCAGTGAATGGGGGGAGACCCAGTACTTC
CDR3: CASSEWGETQYF

size: -
J: TRBJ2-2
V: TRBV7-9
D: -
DNA: TGTGCCAGCAGCCCTAGCCCCCTCCGGCAGGGCGCCGGGGAGCTGTTTTTT
CDR3: CASSPSPLRQGAGELFF

size: -
J: TRBJ1-2
V: TRBV3-1
D: -
DNA: TGTGCCAGCAGCCAAGAAGGGCACAGAAGAACTAACTATGGCTACACCTTC
CDR3: CASSQEGHRRTNYGYTF

size: -
J: TRBJ1-3
V: TRBV28
D: -
DNA: TGTGCCAGCAGTTTTCTGGGTAGGGATGGAAACACCATATATTTT
CDR3: CASSFLGRDGNTIYF

size: -
J: TRBJ1-5
V: TRBV7-2
D: -
DNA: TGTGCCAGCAGCTTTTTCCGGGATGACAATCAGCCCCAGCATTTT
CDR3: CASSFFRDDNQPQHF

size: -
J: TRBJ2-3
V: TRBV30
D: TRBD1
DNA: TGTGCCTGGAGTGGACCGGGACAGGGCCGGAGCACAGATACGCAGTATTTT
CDR3: CAWSGPGQGRSTDTQYF

size: -
J: TRBJ2-1
V: TRBV9
D: -
DNA: TGTGCCAGCAGCCCCCGGGGGCGGGGGTGGGATGAGCAGTTCTTC
CDR3: CASSPRGRGWDEQFF

size: -
J: TRBJ1-2
V: TRBV5-1
D: TRBD1
DNA: TGCGCCAGCAGCTTGGCAGGGACAGGGCCCGATGGCTACACCTTC
CDR3: CASSLAGTGPDGYTF

size: once
J: TRBJ1-4
V: TRBV27
D: -
DNA: TGTGCCAGCAGGACGACTTATGATAGTGAAAAACTGTTTTTT
CDR3: CASRTTYDSEKLFF

size: -
J: TRBJ2-7
V: TRBV5-8
D: -
DNA: TGTGCCAGCAGGCCACAGGTTATATTGGGCGAGCAGTACTTC
CDR3: CASRPQVILGEQYF

size: -
J: TRBJ1-5
V: TRBV20-1
D: -
DNA: TGCAGTGCTAGCCCGGTGGGGACGATAAATCAGCCCCAGCATTTT
CDR3: CSASPVGTINQPQHF

size: -
J: TRBJ1-6
V: TRBV19
D: -
DNA: TGTGCCAGTACCTTCGGGACGGCGTATAATTCACCCCTCCACTTT
CDR3: CASTFGTAYNSPLHF

size: -
J: TRBJ2-7
V: TRBV3-1
D: -
DNA: TGTGCCAGCAGCCAATACAGGGAGCAGTACTTC
CDR3: CASSQYREQYF

size: -
J: TRBJ2-3
V: TRBV5-6
D: TRBD1
DNA: TGTGCCAGCAGCTTGTCCGGGACAGGGGCAACAGATACGCAGTATTTT
CDR3: CASSLSGTGATDTQYF

size: -
J: TRBJ2-5
V: TRBV9
D: -
DNA: TGTGCCAGCAGCATCGGACAGCGGGAGACCCAGTACTTC
CDR3: CASSIGQRETQYF

size: -
J: TRBJ1-2
V: TRBV20-1
D: TRBD1
DNA: TGCAGTGCCGAATCGCAGGGGGCCTATGGCTACACCTTC
CDR3: CSAESQGAYGYTF

size: few
J: TRBJ2-2
V: TRBV25-1
D: -
DNA: TGTGCCAGCAGTGAGCGGCAGGGGAACACCGGGGAGCTGTTTTTT
CDR3: CASSERQGNTGELFF

size: -
J: TRBJ1-1
V: TRBV20-1
D: -
DNA: TGCAGTGCTAGAGATCCTACAGTTCCTATGAACACTGAAGCTTTCTTT
CDR3: CSARDPTVPMNTEAFF

size: -
J: TRBJ2-5
V: TRBV24-1
D: -
DNA: TGTGCCACCAGTGATTTTGGCAGGGCGAGTGAGACCCAGTACTTC
CDR3: CATSDFGRASETQYF

size: -
J: TRBJ1-4
V: TRBV20-1
D: -
DNA: TGCAGTGCTAGCGGGCAGGGCATATCGACTAATGAAAAACTGTTTTTT
CDR3: CSASGQGISTNEKLFF

size: -
J: TRBJ2-5
V: TRBV27
D: -
DNA: TGTGCCAGCAGCGAGTTGGCCCGGAAGACCCAGTACTTC
CDR3: CASSELARKTQYF

size: -
J: TRBJ2-7
V: TRBV19
D: TRBD2
DNA: TGTGCCAGTAGTATCGGTCGGGGGGTCTACGAGCAGTACTTC
CDR3: CASSIGRGVYEQYF

size: -
J: TRBJ1-6
V: TRBV7-9
D: -
DNA: TGTGCCAGCAGCTTAGCACAGGGTCATTCACCCCTCCACTTT
CDR3: CASSLAQGHSPLHF

size: -
J: TRBJ1-1
V: TRBV28
D: -
DNA: TGTGCCAGCGTTTCCCTGGGACGGAGGAACACTGAAGCTTTCTTT
CDR3: CASVSLGRRNTEAFF

size: once
J: TRBJ2-5
V: TRBV9
D: TRBD2
DNA: TGTGCCAGCAGCGTAGCGGGGGGGGCAGAGACCCAGTACTTC
CDR3: CASSVAGGAETQYF

size: -
J: TRBJ1-1
V: TRBV5-1
D: -
DNA: TGCGCCAGCAGCTTGAATTCAGTGAACACTGAAGCTTTCTTT
CDR3: CASSLNSVNTEAFF

size: -
J: TRBJ2-1
V: TRBV30
D: -
DNA: TGTGCCTTGGACGGTTTTTACAATGAGCAGTTCTTC
CDR3: CALDGFYNEQFF

size: -
J: TRBJ2-3
V: TRBV19
D: -
DNA: TGTGCCAGTAGTATGGGAGGAGATACGCAGTATTTT
CDR3: CASSMGGDTQYF

size: -
J: TRBJ2-2
V: TRBV18
D: -
DNA: TGTGCCAGCTCACCAAGGAGGGGACAGTTGAACACCGGGGAGCTGTTTTTT
CDR3: CASSPRRGQLNTGELFF

size: -
J: TRBJ2-1
V: TRBV5-4
D: -
DNA: TGTGCCAGCAGCTTTCGTACGGGGATGAATGAGCAGTTCTTC
CDR3: CASSFRTGMNEQFF

size: -
J: TRBJ2-1
V: TRBV6-6
D: -
DNA: TGTGCCAGCAGTTACTCGGAACTCATCAATGAGCAGTTCTTC
CDR3: CASSYSELINEQFF

size: -
J: TRBJ1-6
V: TRBV28
D: TRBD1
DNA: TGTGCCAGCACTACAGGGGCTAATTCACCCCTCCACTTT
CDR3: CASTTGANSPLHF

size: -
J: TRBJ2-1
V: TRBV19
D: -
DNA: TGTGCCAGCAAACTCGACAGGACCTCCTACAATGAGCAGTTCTTC
CDR3: CASKLDRTSYNEQFF

size: -
J: TRBJ2-5
V: TRBV5-4
D: -
DNA: TGTGCCAGCAGCTTGGGGCAGGGGCCTGACCAAGAGACCCAGTACTTC
CDR3: CASSLGQGPDQETQYF

size: -
J: TRBJ1-6
V: TRBV7-9
D: TRBD1
DNA: TGTGCCAGCAGTCCGGACAGGGGTAATTCACCCCTCCACTTT
CDR3: CASSPDRGNSPLHF

size: -
J: TRBJ1-2
V: TRBV13
D: -
DNA: TGTGCCAGCAGCTTAGGGGGGGCAGGGCACTATGGCTACACCTTC
CDR3: CASSLGGAGHYGYTF

size: -
J: TRBJ2-5
V: TRBV3-1
D: -
DNA: TGTGCCAGCAGCCAACCATCTGGGACGGAACAAGAGACCCAGTACTTC
CDR3: CASSQPSGTEQETQYF

size: -
J: TRBJ2-1
V: TRBV18
D: -
DNA: TGTGCCAGCTCACCCAGACAGGACAATGAGCAGTTCTTC
CDR3: CASSPRQDNEQFF